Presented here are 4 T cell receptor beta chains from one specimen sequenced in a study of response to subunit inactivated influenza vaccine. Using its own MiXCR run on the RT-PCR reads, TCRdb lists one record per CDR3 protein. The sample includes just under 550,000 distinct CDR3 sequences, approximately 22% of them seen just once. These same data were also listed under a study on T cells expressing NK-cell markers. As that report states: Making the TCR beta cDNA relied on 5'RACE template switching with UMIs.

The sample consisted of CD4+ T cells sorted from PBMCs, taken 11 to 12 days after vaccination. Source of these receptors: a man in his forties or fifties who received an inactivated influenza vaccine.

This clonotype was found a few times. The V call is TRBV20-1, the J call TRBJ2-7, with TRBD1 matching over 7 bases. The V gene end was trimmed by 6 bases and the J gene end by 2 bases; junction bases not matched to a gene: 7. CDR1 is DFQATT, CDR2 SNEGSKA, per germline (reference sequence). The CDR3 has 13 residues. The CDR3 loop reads CSAQGQLTYEQYF. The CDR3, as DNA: TGCAGTGCCCAGGGACAGTTGACCTACGAGCAGTACTTC.

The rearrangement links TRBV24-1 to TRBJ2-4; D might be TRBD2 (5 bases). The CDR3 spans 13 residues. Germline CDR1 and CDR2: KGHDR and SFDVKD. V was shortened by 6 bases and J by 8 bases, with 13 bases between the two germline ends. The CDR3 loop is CATSTAHGDIQYF. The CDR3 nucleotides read TGTGCCACCAGTACGGCGCACGGGGACATTCAGTACTTC.

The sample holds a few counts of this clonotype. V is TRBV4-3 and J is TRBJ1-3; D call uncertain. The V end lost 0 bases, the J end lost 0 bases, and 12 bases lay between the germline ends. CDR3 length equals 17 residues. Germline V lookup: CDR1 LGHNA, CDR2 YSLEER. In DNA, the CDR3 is TGCGCCAGCAGCCAAGATTTGTCCCGTAGCTCTGGAAACACCATATATTTT. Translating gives CASSQDLSRSSGNTIYF.

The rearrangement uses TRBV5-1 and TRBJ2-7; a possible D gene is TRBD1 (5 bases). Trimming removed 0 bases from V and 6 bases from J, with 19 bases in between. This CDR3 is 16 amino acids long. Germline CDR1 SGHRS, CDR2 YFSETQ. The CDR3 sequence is CASSLGVGQGVGEQYF. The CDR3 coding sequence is TGCGCCAGCAGCTTGGGCGTAGGCCAGGGTGTAGGCGAGCAGTACTTC.